Below, 29 T cell receptor beta chains from the same sample are listed, as sequenced in a study of T-cell memory formation after mild COVID-19 (TCRdb year 2021). Library method: 5' RACE. Instrument on record: Illumina NovaSeq 6000. Using fastp at Q25 and MiXCR, TCRdb reprocessed the public reads and kept productive beta chains. Every distinct CDR3 protein forms one entry, paired with its most common genes and DNA. Here the sample has 250,000 to 350,000 distinct CDR3 sequences; approximately 20% occur a single time. The ten biggest clones cover roughly 20% of the sample. Sequenced sample: PBMCs or a T cell subset sorted from them (not recorded which). These receptors were obtained from a man aged 18 to 30 who had mild COVID-19 (a few samples of this study predate the infection). The sample titles of this study are shuffled in the database, so cell type and time point are left out; the donor was told from shared clones.

This clonotype was observed a handful of times. The chain couples TRBV20-1 to TRBJ2-5; 12 nucleotides match TRBD2. Germline loops: CDR1 DFQATT, CDR2 SNEGSKA (reference sequence). This CDR3 has 16 amino acids. V shed 5 bases, J shed 7 bases, and the junction held 14 bases outside the gene matches. The CDR3 reads CSAWRGLAGPRGTQYF. CDR3 DNA: TGCAGTGCTTGGCGGGGACTAGCGGGCCCCCGGGGGACCCAGTACTTC.

The chain joins TRBV7-9 to TRBJ2-1, with 8 bases lining up with TRBD1. CDR3 length: 14 amino acids. With V trimmed by 5 bases and J by 9 bases, 9 bases remained unmatched. The germline gives CDR1 SEHNR, CDR2 FQNEAQ (reference sequence). CDR3 DNA: TGTGCCAGCAGCGAGGGACAGGCAAGAGGTGAGCAGTTCTTC. This gives the protein CASSEGQARGEQFF.

The chain joins TRBV24-1 to TRBJ1-2; tentative D call: TRBD1 (5 bases). The V gene lost 9 bases and the J gene lost 6 bases, with 7 bases spanning the gap. The CDR3 totals 10 residues. Germline CDR1 KGHDR, CDR2 SFDVKD. CDR3 nucleotide sequence: TGTGCCACCCCCAGGGATGGCTACACCTTC. Translation: CATPRDGYTF.

V usage is TRBV7-7 and J usage is TRBJ2-3; the D gene is possibly TRBD1 (5 bases). CDR1 and CDR2 (germline): SSHAT, FNYEAQ (reference sequence). V gave up 5 bases and J gave up 2 bases, with 11 bases separating them. The CDR3 contains 14 residues. The DNA for the CDR3 is TGTGCCAGCAGCAAGTTGGGGCACACAGATACGCAGTATTTT. Translated, it gives CASSKLGHTDTQYF.

CDR3 protein: CSAPSRRSSTDTQYF. For the CDR3, the DNA is TGCAGTGCCCCCTCCAGACGCTCCAGCACAGATACGCAGTATTTT. The chain links TRBV20-1 to TRBJ2-3; no firm D call. Germline V gene data show CDR1 as DFQATT and CDR2 as SNEGSKA (reference sequence). V lost 6 bases to trimming and J lost 0 bases, with 16 bases between them. This CDR3 has 15 residues.

J is TRBJ2-1 and V is TRBV12-3 or TRBV12-4; 8 bases are a match to TRBD1. Trimming took 3 bases from V and 6 from J; bases not matched to a gene: 7. The CDR3 totals 15 residues. CDR3 sequence reads: CASSFRTGSGNEQFF. CDR3 nucleotides: TGTGCCAGCAGTTTTAGGACAGGGTCGGGCAATGAGCAGTTCTTC.

The rearrangement joins TRBV30 to TRBJ2-7; D perhaps matches TRBD2 (5 bases). Trimming shortened V by 0 bases and J by 6 bases, and 12 bases separated the two germline ends. Germline V gives CDR1 GTSNPN, CDR2 SVGIG (reference sequence). The CDR3 loop spans 13 amino acids. CDR3 in DNA: TGTGCCTGGAGTGTATTAGATCGGGGCGAGCAGTACTTC. Protein product: CAWSVLDRGEQYF.

This clonotype was detected a few times. This chain uses TRBV5-1 with TRBJ2-7; no firm D call. The CDR3 runs 13 residues. Germline lookup yields CDR1 SGHRS and CDR2 YFSETQ. Trimming removed 4 bases at V and 2 bases at J, with 10 bases between. CDR3 DNA: TGCGCCAGCAGCGAGACACTCGCCTACGAGCAGTACTTC. Translating it yields CASSETLAYEQYF. Full variable domain (missing parts from reference TRBV5-1 and TRBJ2-7): KAGVTQTPRYLIKTRGQQVTLSCSPISGHRSVSWYQQTPGQGLQFLFEYFSETQRNKGNFPGRFSGRQFSNSRSEMNVSTLELGDSALYLCASSETLAYEQYFGPGTRLTVT.

This chain links TRBV27 with TRBJ2-1; TRBD2 aligns across 10 bases. Germline lookup yields CDR1 MNHEY and CDR2 SMNVEV (reference sequence). The ends lost 8 bases at V and 7 bases at J; junction bases unmatched: 8. The CDR3 is made up of 14 amino acids. CDR3 amino acids: CASGLAGGWNEQFF. DNA for the CDR3: TGTGCCAGCGGCTTAGCGGGGGGCTGGAATGAGCAGTTCTTC.

At least ten counts were recorded for this clonotype. The rearrangement links TRBV5-1 to TRBJ2-5; D gene unclear. Germline V gene sequence: CDR1 SGHRS, CDR2 YFSETQ. The CDR3 is 13 residues long. Trimming left V 2 bases short and J 3 bases short, with 8 bases between. CDR3 sequence: CASSLTAKETQYF. CDR3 nucleotides: TGCGCCAGCAGCTTAACAGCTAAAGAGACCCAGTACTTC.

The chain joins TRBV5-1 to TRBJ1-1; the D gene is possibly TRBD1 (6 bases). CDR3 length: 15 amino acids. Trimming cost V 1 base and J 4 bases, with 14 bases left between them. From germline, CDR1 is SGHRS and CDR2 YFSETQ. DNA for the CDR3: TGCGCCAGCAGCTTGAGGGGGGAGGGTGCCACTGAAGCTTTCTTT. Its translation is CASSLRGEGATEAFF.

The sample holds many counts of this clonotype. V is TRBV7-2 and J is TRBJ1-2; D gene unclear. The CDR3 covers 11 residues. V shed 0 bases and J shed 7 bases, with 3 bases lying between them. Germline CDR1 is SGHTA and CDR2 is FQGNSA. The CDR3 DNA sequence: TGTGCCAGCAGCTTAGCTGGTGGCTACACCTTC. Its translation is CASSLAGGYTF.

This clonotype was recorded a few times. V gene TRBV11-2 combines with J gene TRBJ2-5; D may correspond to TRBD1 or TRBD2 (5 bases each). Germline values: CDR1 SGHAT, CDR2 FQNNGV. The V end was cut by 6 bases, the J end by 4 bases, with 15 bases between. The CDR3 totals 14 residues. CDR3 sequence: CASRVWWGSETQYF. The DNA of the CDR3 is TGTGCCAGCAGGGTTTGGTGGGGGTCAGAGACCCAGTACTTC.

This rearrangement joins TRBV9 to TRBJ1-4; weak D call: TRBD1 (6 bases). Trimming took off 3 bases at V and 0 bases at J, with 9 bases between the two ends. CDR1 is SGDLS, CDR2 YYNGEE, per germline. This CDR3 is built from 15 residues. CDR3: CASSAPGATNEKLFF. For the CDR3, the DNA is TGTGCCAGCAGCGCCCCAGGGGCAACTAATGAAAAACTGTTTTTT.

This clonotype has just a few counts. The chain recombines TRBV7-3 with TRBJ2-2, with TRBD2 matching over 8 bases. This CDR3 has 15 amino acids. Looked up from germline, CDR1 is SGHTA and CDR2 is FQGTGA. V lost 5 bases to trimming and J lost 7 bases; unmatched junction nucleotides: 9. DNA for the CDR3: TGTGCCAGCAGCCCGCCGGGGGGGCCGAACGGGGAGCTGTTTTTT. Translation gives CASSPPGGPNGELFF.

J is TRBJ1-1 and V is TRBV11-2, with no clear D. V dropped 3 bases and J dropped 2 bases, with 10 bases sitting between them. The CDR3 sequence is 14 residues long. The germline CDR1 and CDR2 sequences are SGHAT and FQNNGV. CDR3 region: CASSFGLRNTEAFF. Here the CDR3 DNA reads TGTGCCAGCAGCTTCGGGCTGCGTAACACTGAAGCTTTCTTT.

This clonotype has a handful of counts. The chain recombines TRBV5-1 with TRBJ2-1; possible D gene TRBD2, 5 bases. Germline V gives CDR1 SGHRS, CDR2 YFSETQ. The germline V and J ends were trimmed by 0 bases and 0 bases, with 7 bases remaining between them. The length of the CDR3 is 15 residues. In DNA form, the CDR3 reads TGCGCCAGCAGCTTGGGGGAGAGCTCCTACAATGAGCAGTTCTTC. Protein sequence: CASSLGESSYNEQFF.

This clonotype has more than one count but fewer than ten. The V call is TRBV5-1, the J call TRBJ1-1; D might be TRBD1 (6 bases). Germline-derived CDR1 and CDR2 are SGHRS and YFSETQ. The CDR3 sequence is 15 residues long. With 2 bases removed from V and 0 bases from J, the gap between germline ends came to 11 bases. CDR3 amino acids: CASSLTGMLNTEAFF. CDR3 DNA sequence: TGCGCCAGCAGCTTAACAGGGATGTTGAACACTGAAGCTTTCTTT.

This clonotype turned up a few times. The V gene is TRBV4-3, the J gene TRBJ1-4, with D possibly TRBD1 on 6 matching bases. Germline assignment: CDR1 LGHNA and CDR2 YSLEER. This CDR3 is 15 amino acids long. The V end was cut by 0 bases, the J end by 4 bases, with 9 bases between. CDR3 residues: CASSQDIRGNEKLFF. Here the CDR3 DNA reads TGCGCCAGCAGCCAAGATATCAGGGGTAATGAAAAACTGTTTTTT.

Points on this clonotype: One junction end does not reproduce the germline sequence, and a read error may be involved. The chain uses TRBV4-2 and TRBJ2-3; 7 positions agree with TRBD2. CDR3 length equals 13 residues. CDR1 and CDR2 from the germline V gene are LGHNA and YNFKEQ. The CDR3 region is CASSQDLSGVPSF. DNA for the CDR3: TGTGCCAGCAGCCAAGACCTAAGCGGGGTCCCTTCGTTT.

This clonotype was counted between two and nine times. The chain uses TRBV4-3 and TRBJ2-3, with D perhaps TRBD1 (5 bases). The length of the CDR3 is 15 residues. Trimming stripped 0 bases from V and 4 bases from J, with 11 bases between. CDR1 is LGHNA and CDR2 is YSLEER in the germline V gene. This CDR3 is CASSQEWQGPDTQYF. The CDR3 DNA follows: TGCGCCAGCAGCCAAGAGTGGCAGGGCCCAGATACGCAGTATTTT.

The chain combines TRBV4-3 with TRBJ2-5, with D unresolved. Germline assignment: CDR1 LGHNA and CDR2 YSLEER. V was cut by 0 bases and J by 3 bases, with 5 bases left in between. This CDR3 has 13 amino acids. The CDR3 nucleotides are TGCGCCAGCAGCCAAGATTTAGAAGAGACCCAGTACTTC. It codes for CASSQDLEETQYF.

This clonotype was found a few times. The V gene is TRBV5-6, the J gene TRBJ2-1; 8 bases agree with TRBD1. CDR3 length equals 16 residues. V shed 4 bases, J shed 8 bases, and the junction held 14 bases outside the gene matches. The germline CDR1 and CDR2 sequences are SGHDT and YYEEEE. The CDR3 coding sequence is TGTGCCAGCAGCAGATCGGACAGGGTCGGGAGAGATGAGCAGTTCTTC. Translated: CASSRSDRVGRDEQFF.

This clonotype was counted between two and nine times. V and J are TRBV29-1 and TRBJ2-6; D unresolved. Germline V gene lookup returns CDR1 SQVTM and CDR2 ANQGSEA. V lost 7 bases and J 0 bases, leaving 10 bases between the germline ends. The CDR3 spans 14 residues. CDR3 in amino acids: CSALDGSGANVLTF. CDR3 DNA: TGCAGCGCCCTCGATGGCTCTGGGGCCAACGTCCTGACTTTC.

The rearrangement links TRBV13 to TRBJ2-7, with D possibly being TRBD2 (5 bases). CDR1 and CDR2 (germline): PRHDT, FYEKMQ (reference sequence). CDR3 length: 13 amino acids. The ends were cut back, 5 bases at V and 7 bases at J, with 15 bases in the middle. The CDR3 bases are TGTGCCAGCAGCGGGGTTGGAGGAGAGGAGCAGTACTTC. Translated, it gives CASSGVGGEEQYF.

This clonotype was detected a few times. This chain links TRBV7-6 with TRBJ2-2; possibly TRBD2 for D (6 bases). The CDR3 covers 15 residues. Germline V gene sequence: CDR1 SGHVS, CDR2 FNYEAQ. V shed 1 base and J shed 4 bases, with 10 bases lying between them. The CDR3 spells CASSLVGGITGELFF. In nucleotides, the CDR3 is TGTGCCAGCAGCTTAGTTGGGGGGATCACCGGGGAGCTGTTTTTT.

This chain links TRBV19 with TRBJ2-3; tentative D call: TRBD1 (6 bases). The CDR3 runs 13 residues. The germline CDR1 and CDR2 sequences are LNHDA and SQIVND (reference sequence). The ends were cut back, 5 bases at V and 5 bases at J, with 11 bases in the middle. The CDR3 nucleotides are TGTGCCAGTAGTGGCAGGGGCGGAGATACGCAGTATTTT. This codes for CASSGRGGDTQYF. Complete variable domain (other parts from reference TRBV19 and TRBJ2-3): DGGITQSPKYLFRKEGQNVTLSCEQNLNHDAMYWYRQDPGQGLRLIYYSQIVNDFQKGDIAEGYSVSREKKESFPLTVTSAQKNPTAFYLCASSGRGGDTQYFGPGTRLTVL.

The sample holds a few counts of this clonotype. The CDR3 here is CASSESKDYGYTF. The CDR3 coding sequence is TGCGCCAGCAGTGAGTCGAAAGACTATGGCTACACCTTC. The rearrangement uses TRBV10-1 and TRBJ1-2; D is uncertain. This CDR3 contains 13 residues. Germline loops: CDR1 WNHNN, CDR2 SYGVQD (reference sequence). V was trimmed by 0 bases and J by 3 bases, leaving 5 bases between them.

This clonotype was picked up many times. The CDR3 sequence: CASSLVPNQPQHF. The CDR3 DNA follows: TGTGCCAGCAGCTTAGTCCCAAATCAGCCCCAGCATTTT. V and J are TRBV7-2 and TRBJ1-5; no firm D call. The CDR3 totals 13 residues. Trimming removed 1 base at V and 4 bases at J, with 5 bases between. Germline V CDR1 and CDR2: SGHTA, FQGNSA.